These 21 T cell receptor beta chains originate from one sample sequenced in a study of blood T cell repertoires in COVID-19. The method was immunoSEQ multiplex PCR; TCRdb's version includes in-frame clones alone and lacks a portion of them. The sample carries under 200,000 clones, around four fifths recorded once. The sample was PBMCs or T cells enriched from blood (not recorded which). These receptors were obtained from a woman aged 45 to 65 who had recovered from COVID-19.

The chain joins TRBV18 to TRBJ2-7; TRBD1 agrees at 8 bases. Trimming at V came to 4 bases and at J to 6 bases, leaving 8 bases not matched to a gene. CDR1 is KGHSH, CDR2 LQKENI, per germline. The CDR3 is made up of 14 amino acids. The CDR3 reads CASSQDQGAGEQYV. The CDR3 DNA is TGTGCCAGCTCACAAGACCAGGGGGCGGGCGAGCAGTACGTC.

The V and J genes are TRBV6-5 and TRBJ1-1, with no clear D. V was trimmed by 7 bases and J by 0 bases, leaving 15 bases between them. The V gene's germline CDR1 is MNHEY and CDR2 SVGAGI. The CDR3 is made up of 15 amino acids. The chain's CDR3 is CASKEYSFMNTEAFF. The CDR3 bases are TGTGCCAGCAAAGAGTACAGCTTCATGAACACTGAAGCTTTCTTT.

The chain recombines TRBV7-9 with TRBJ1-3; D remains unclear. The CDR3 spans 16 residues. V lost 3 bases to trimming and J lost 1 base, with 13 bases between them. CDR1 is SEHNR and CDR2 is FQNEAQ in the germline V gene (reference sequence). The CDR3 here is CASSLRGYYSGNTIYF. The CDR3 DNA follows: TGTGCCAGCAGCTTGCGGGGTTACTATTCTGGAAACACCATATATTTT.

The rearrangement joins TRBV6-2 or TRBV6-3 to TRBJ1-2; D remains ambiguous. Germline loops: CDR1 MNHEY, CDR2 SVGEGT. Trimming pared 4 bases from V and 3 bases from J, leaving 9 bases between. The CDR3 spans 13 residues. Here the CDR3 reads CASSSGEDYGYTF. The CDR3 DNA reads TGTGCCAGCAGTTCTGGGGAGGACTATGGCTACACCTTC.

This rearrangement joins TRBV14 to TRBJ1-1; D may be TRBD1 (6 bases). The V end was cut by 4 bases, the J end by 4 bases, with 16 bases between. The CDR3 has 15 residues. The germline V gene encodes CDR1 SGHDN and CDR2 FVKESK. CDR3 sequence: CASSPTGGALTEAFF. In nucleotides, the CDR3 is TGTGCCAGCAGCCCCACGGGGGGGGCGCTCACTGAAGCTTTCTTT.

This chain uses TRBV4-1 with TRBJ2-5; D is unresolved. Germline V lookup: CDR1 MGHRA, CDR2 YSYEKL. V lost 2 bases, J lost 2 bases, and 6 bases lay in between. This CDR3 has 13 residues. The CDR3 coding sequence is TGCGCCAGCAGCCAAAGCTCACAAGAGACCCAGTACTTC. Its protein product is CASSQSSQETQYF.

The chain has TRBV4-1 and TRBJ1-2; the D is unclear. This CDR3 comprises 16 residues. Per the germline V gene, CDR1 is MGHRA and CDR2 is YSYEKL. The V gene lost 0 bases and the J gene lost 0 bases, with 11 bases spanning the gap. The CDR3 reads CASSQEGGLANYGYTF. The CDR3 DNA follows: TGCGCCAGCAGCCAAGAAGGCGGCCTAGCTAACTATGGCTACACCTTC.

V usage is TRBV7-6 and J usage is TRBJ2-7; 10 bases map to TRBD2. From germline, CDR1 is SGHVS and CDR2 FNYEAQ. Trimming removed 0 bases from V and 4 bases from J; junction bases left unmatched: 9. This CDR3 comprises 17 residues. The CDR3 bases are TGTGCCAGCAGCTTAGCGCTAGCGGGAGAGATGTGTTACGAGCAGTACGTC. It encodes CASSLALAGEMCYEQYV.

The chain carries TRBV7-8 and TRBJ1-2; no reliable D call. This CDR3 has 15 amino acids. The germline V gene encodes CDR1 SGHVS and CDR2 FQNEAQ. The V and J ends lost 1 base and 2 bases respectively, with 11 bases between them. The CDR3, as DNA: TGTGCCAGCAGCTTAGGTGACTGGAGAAACTATGGCTACACCTTC. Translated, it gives CASSLGDWRNYGYTF. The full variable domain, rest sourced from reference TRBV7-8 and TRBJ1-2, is GAGVSQSPRYKVAKRGQDVALRCDPISGHVSLFWYQQALGQGPEFLTYFQNEAQLDKSGLPSDRFFAERPEGSVSTLKIQRTQQEDSAVYLCASSLGDWRNYGYTFGSGTRLTVV.

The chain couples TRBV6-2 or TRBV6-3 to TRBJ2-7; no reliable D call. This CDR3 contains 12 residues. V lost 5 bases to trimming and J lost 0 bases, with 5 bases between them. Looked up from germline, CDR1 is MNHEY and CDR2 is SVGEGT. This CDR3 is CASSPSSYEQYV. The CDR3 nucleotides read TGTGCCAGCAGTCCGAGCTCCTACGAGCAGTACGTC.

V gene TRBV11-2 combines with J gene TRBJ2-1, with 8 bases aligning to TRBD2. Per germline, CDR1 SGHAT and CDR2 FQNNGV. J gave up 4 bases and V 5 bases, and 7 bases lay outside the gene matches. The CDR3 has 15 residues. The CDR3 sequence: CASSPGGGYYNEQFF. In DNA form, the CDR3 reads TGTGCCAGCAGCCCCGGGGGGGGATATTACAATGAGCAGTTCTTC.

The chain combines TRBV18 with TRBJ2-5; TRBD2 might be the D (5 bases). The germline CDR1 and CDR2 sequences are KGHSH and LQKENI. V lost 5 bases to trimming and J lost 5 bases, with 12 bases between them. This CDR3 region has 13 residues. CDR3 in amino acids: CASSMDPGETQYF. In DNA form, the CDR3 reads TGTGCCAGCTCAATGGATCCGGGGGAGACCCAGTACTTC.

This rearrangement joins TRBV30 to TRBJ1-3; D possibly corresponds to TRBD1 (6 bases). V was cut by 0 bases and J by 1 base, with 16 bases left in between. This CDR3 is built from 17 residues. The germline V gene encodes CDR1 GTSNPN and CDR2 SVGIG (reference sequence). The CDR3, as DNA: TGTGCCTGGAGTGTAGCAGGACAGAGAACTTCTGGAAACACCATATATTTT. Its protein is CAWSVAGQRTSGNTIYF.

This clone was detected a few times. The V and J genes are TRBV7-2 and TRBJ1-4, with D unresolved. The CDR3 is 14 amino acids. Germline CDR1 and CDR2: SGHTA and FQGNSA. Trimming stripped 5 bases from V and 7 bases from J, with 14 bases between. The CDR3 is CASSERTGTEKLFF. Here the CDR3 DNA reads TGTGCCAGCAGCGAACGGACGGGAACTGAAAAACTGTTTTTT.

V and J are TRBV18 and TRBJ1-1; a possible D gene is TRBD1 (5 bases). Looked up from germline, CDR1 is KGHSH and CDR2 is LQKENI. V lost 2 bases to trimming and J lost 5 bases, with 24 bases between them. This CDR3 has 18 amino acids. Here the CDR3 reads CASSPRATTGLGGTEAFF. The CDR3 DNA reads TGTGCCAGCTCACCAAGGGCTACTACGGGACTTGGTGGGACTGAAGCTTTCTTT.

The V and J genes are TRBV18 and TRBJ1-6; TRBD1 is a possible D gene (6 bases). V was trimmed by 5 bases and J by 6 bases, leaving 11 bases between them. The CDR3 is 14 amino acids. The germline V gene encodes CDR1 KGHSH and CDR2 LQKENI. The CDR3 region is CASSVQGRNSPLHF. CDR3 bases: TGTGCCAGCTCAGTTCAGGGGCGTAATTCACCCCTCCACTTT.

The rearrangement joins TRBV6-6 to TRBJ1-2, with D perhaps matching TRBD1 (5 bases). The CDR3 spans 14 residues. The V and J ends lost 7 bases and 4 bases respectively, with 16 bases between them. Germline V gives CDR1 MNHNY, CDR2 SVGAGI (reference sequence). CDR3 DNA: TGTGCCAGCATCAACGCGGGGACGGGCTATGGCTACACCTTC. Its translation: CASINAGTGYGYTF.

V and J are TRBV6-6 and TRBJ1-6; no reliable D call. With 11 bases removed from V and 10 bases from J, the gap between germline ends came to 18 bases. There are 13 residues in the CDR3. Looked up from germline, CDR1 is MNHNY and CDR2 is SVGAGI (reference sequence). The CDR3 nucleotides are TGTGCCTTACGAGGGTCCATGGAATCACCCCTCCACTTT. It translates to CALRGSMESPLHF.

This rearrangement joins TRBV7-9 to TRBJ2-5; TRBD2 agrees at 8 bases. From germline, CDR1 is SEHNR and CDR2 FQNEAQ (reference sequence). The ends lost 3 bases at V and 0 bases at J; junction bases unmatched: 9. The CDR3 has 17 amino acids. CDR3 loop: CASSFPPASGYQETQYF. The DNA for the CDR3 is TGTGCCAGCAGCTTCCCACCCGCTAGCGGGTACCAAGAGACCCAGTACTTC. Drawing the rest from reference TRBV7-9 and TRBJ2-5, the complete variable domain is DTGVSQNPRHKITKRGQNVTFRCDPISEHNRLYWYRQTLGQGPEFLTYFQNEAQLEKSRLLSDRFSAERPKGSFSTLEIQRTEQGDSAMYLCASSFPPASGYQETQYFGPGTRLLVL.

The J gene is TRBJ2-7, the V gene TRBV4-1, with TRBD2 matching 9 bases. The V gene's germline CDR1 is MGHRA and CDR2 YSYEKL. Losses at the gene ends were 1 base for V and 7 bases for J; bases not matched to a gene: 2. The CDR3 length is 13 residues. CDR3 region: CASSQVRGGEQYV. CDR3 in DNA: TGCGCCAGCAGCCAAGTGCGGGGGGGGGAGCAGTACGTC.

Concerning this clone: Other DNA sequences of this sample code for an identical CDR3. The CDR3 reads CASKNRNTEAFF. The CDR3 DNA is TGTGCCAGCAAAAATCGGAACACTGAAGCTTTCTTT. V usage is TRBV3-1 (or the pseudogene TRBV3-2) and J usage is TRBJ1-1; D is uncertain. Germline CDR1 and CDR2: LGHDT and YNNKEL (reference sequence). V lost 7 bases, J lost 1 base, and 7 bases lay in between. There are 12 residues in the CDR3.